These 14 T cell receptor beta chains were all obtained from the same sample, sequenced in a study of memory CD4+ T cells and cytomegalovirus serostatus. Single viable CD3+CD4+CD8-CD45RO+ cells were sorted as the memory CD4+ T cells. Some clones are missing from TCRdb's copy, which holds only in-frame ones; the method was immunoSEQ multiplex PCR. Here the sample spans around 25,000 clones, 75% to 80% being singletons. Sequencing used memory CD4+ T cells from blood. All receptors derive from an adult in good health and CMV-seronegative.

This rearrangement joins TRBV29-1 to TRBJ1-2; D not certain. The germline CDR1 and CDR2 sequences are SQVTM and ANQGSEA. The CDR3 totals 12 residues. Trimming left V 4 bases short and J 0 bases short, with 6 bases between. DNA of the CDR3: TGCAGCGTTGGGTCCCCTAACTATGGCTACACCTTC. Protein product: CSVGSPNYGYTF.

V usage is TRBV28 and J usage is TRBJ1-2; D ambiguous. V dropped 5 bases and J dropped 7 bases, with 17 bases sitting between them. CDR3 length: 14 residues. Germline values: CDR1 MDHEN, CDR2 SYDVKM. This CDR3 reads CASSARSPASGYTF. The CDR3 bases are TGTGCCAGCAGTGCAAGGTCCCCTGCGAGTGGCTACACCTTC.

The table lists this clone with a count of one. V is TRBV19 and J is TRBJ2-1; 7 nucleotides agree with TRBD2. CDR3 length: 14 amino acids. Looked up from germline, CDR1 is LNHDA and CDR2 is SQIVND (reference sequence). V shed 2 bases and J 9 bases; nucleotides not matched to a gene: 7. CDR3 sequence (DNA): TGTGCCAGTAGTATACCAGCGGGGCGGGGTGAGCAGTTCTTC. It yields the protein CASSIPAGRGEQFF.

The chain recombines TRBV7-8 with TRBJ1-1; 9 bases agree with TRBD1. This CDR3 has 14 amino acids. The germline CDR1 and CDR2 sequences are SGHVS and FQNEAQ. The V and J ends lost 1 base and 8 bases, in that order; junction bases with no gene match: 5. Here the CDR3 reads CASSLGQGVGEAFF. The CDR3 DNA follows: TGTGCCAGCAGCTTAGGACAGGGGGTAGGGGAAGCTTTCTTT.

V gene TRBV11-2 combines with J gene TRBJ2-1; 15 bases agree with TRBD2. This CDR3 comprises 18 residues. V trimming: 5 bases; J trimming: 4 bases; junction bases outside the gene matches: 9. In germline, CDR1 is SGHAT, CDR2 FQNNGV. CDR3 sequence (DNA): TGTGCCAGCAGCCGCCTCGGGACTAGCGGGAGGATTTACAATGAGCAGTTCTTC. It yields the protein CASSRLGTSGRIYNEQFF.

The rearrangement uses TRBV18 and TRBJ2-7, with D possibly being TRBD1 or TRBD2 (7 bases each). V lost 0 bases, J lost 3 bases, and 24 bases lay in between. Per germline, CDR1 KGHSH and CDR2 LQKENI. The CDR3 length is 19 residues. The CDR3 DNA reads TGTGCCAGCTCACCACCCTCAGGGGGGGGCCTAGCGGCAGGCTACGAGCAGTACTTC. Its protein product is CASSPPSGGGLAAGYEQYF.

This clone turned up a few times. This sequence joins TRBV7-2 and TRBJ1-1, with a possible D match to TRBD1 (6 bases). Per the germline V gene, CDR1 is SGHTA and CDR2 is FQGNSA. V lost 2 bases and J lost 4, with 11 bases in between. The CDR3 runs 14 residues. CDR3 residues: CASSLSPGATEAFF. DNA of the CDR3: TGTGCCAGCAGCTTATCGCCGGGGGCCACTGAAGCTTTCTTT.

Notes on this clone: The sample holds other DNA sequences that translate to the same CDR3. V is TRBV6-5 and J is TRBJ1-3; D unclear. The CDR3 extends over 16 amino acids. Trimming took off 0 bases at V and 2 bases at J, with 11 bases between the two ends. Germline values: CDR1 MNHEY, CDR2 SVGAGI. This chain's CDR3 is CASSYSRQDPGNTIYF. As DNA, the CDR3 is TGTGCCAGCAGTTACTCCCGGCAGGACCCTGGAAACACCATATATTTT.

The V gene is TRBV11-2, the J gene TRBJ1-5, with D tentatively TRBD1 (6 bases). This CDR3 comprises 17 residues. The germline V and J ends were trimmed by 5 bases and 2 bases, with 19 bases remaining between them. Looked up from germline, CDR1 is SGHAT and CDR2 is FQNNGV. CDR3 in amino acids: CASSTFSGAIGNQPQHF. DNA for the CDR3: TGTGCCAGCAGCACCTTCTCAGGGGCGATTGGCAATCAGCCCCAGCATTTT.

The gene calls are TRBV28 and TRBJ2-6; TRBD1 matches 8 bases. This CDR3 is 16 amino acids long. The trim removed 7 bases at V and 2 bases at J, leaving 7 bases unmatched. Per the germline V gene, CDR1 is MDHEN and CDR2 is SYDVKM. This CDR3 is CASTQGARAGANVLTF. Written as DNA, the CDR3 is TGTGCCAGCACCCAGGGGGCACGGGCTGGGGCCAACGTCCTGACTTTC. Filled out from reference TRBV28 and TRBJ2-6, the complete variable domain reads DVKVTQSSRYLVKRTGEKVFLECVQDMDHENMFWYRQDPGLGLRLIYFSYDVKMKEKGDIPEGYSVSREKKERFSLILESASTNQTSMYLCASTQGARAGANVLTFGAGSRLTVL.

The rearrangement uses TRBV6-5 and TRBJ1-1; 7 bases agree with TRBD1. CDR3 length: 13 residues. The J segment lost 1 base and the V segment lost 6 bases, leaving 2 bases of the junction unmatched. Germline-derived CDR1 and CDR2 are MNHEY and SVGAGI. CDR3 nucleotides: TGTGCCAGCAGCAGACAGGGGAACACTGAAGCTTTCTTT. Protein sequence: CASSRQGNTEAFF.

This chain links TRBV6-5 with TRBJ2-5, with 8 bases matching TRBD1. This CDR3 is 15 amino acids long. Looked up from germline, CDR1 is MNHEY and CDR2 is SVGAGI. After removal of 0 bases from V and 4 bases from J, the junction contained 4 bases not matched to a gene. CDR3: CASSYSWGTGETQYF. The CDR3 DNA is TGTGCCAGCAGTTACTCATGGGGGACAGGAGAGACCCAGTACTTC.

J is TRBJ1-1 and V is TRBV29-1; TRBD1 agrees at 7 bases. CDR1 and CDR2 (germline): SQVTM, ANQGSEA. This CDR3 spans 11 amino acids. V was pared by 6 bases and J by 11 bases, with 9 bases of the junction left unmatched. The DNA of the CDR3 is TGCAGCGTCGACCCGGGACAGTCGGCTTTCTTT. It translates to CSVDPGQSAFF. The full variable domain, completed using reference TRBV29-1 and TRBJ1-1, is SAVISQKPSRDICQRGTSLTIQCQVDSQVTMMFWYRQQPGQSLTLIATANQGSEATYESGFVIDKFPISRPNLTFSTLTVSNMSPEDSSIYLCSVDPGQSAFFGQGTRLTVV.

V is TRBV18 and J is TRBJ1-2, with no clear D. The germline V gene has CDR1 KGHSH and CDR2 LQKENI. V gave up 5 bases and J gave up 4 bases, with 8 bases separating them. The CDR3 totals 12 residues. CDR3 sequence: CASSEGPYGYTF. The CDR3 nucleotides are TGTGCCAGCTCAGAGGGCCCCTATGGCTACACCTTC.